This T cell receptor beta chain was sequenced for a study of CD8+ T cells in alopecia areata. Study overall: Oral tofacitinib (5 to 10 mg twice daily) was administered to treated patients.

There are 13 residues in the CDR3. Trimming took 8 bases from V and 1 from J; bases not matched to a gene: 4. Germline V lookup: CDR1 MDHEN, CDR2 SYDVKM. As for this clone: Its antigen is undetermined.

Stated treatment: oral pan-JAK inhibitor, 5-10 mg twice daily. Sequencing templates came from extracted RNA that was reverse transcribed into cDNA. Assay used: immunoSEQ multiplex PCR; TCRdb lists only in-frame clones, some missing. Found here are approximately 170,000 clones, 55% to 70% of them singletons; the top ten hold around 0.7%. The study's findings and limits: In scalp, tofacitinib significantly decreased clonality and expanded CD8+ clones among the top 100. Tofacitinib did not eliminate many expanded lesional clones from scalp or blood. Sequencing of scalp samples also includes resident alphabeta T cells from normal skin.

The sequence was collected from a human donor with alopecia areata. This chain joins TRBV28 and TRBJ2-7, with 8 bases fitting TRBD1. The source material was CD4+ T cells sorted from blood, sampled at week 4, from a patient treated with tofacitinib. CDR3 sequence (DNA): TGTGCCAGCGGACAGGGTCGATCCTACGAGCAGTACTTC. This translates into CASGQGRSYEQYF.